The clone carrying this TCR beta chain was seen a handful of times. Antigen specificity is unknown. This sample is drawn from a study of response to subunit inactivated influenza vaccine. General study findings and limits: A suggestion made by the authors is that each seasonal influenza vaccination recruits few new T cells.

TCRdb itself ran the RT-PCR reads through MiXCR, one entry per CDR3 protein. This table holds 500,000 to 600,000 distinct CDR3 sequences, approximately 15% found once. The junction had 8 bases not matched to a gene; V was cut back by 2 bases and J by 5 bases. The CDR3 loop spans 15 amino acids. Germline V gene sequence: CDR1 MNHEY, CDR2 SVGAGI. The rearrangement uses TRBV6-5 and TRBJ1-1; TRBD1 matches 7 bases. This clonotype was obtained from a man between 50 and 70 years old who received an inactivated influenza vaccine. The input for sequencing was CD4+ T cells sorted from PBMCs, taken roughly 24 months after vaccination. The CDR3 here is CASSYQRQGWTEAFF. CDR3 DNA: TGTGCCAGCAGTTACCAGCGACAGGGTTGGACTGAAGCTTTCTTT.